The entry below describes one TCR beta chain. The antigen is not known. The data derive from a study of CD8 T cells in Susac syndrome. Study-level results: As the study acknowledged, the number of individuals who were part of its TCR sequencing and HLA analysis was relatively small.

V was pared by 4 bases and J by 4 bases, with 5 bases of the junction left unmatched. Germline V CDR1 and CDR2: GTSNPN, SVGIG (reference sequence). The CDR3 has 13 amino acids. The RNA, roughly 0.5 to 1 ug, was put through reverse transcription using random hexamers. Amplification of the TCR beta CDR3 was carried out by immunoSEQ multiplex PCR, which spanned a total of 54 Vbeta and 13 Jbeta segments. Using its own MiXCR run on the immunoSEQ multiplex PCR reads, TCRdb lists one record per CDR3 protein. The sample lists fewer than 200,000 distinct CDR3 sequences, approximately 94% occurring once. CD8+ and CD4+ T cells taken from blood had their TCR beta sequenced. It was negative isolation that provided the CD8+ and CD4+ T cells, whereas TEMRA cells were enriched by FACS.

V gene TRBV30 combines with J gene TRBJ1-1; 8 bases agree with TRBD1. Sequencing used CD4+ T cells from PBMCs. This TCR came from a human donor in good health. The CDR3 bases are TGTGCCTGGAAGGGACAGGAAGCCACTGAAGCTTTCTTT. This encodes CAWKGQEATEAFF.